One and the same sample provided the 26 T cell receptor beta chains below, sequenced in a study of T cell responses to AZD1222 COVID-19 vaccine. Here immunoSEQ multiplex PCR was the method, and the copy in TCRdb shows in-frame clones only, minus some. This table has about 150,000 clones, more than 85% appearing once. Sequenced material: peripheral blood, taken 28 days after the second AZD1222 dose. Receptors originate from an adult who received the AZD1222 COVID-19 vaccine.

The V and J genes are TRBV5-5 and TRBJ2-3; the D is unclear. Trimming cost V 0 bases and J 8 bases, with 7 bases left between them. Germline CDR1 is SGHKS and CDR2 is YYEKEE (reference sequence). The CDR3 has 12 residues. CDR3 DNA sequence: TGTGCCAGCAGCTTGGAATTCCGTACGCAGTATTTT. Residues: CASSLEFRTQYF.

V usage is TRBV27 and J usage is TRBJ2-1, with D maybe TRBD2 (6 bases). The CDR3 is made up of 11 amino acids. V was shortened by 10 bases and J by 14 bases, with 18 bases between the two germline ends. Germline values: CDR1 MNHEY, CDR2 SMNVEV (reference sequence). CDR3 DNA sequence: TGTGCCACCCACCGGGACTCGGAGAAGTTCTTC. It translates to CATHRDSEKFF.

V gene TRBV4-2 combines with J gene TRBJ2-7; D may be TRBD1 or TRBD2 (5 bases each). CDR3 length: 16 residues. Germline V lookup: CDR1 LGHNA, CDR2 YNFKEQ. V was pared by 1 base and J by 0 bases, with 13 bases between. The CDR3: CASSQGEGQISYEQYF. The CDR3 bases are TGTGCCAGCAGCCAAGGTGAGGGGCAAATCTCCTACGAGCAGTACTTC.

This clone was observed a handful of times. The chain uses TRBV28 and TRBJ1-5; 7 nucleotides agree with TRBD1. The CDR3 covers 13 residues. J gave up 3 bases and V 5 bases, and 1 base lay outside the gene matches. CDR1 is MDHEN, CDR2 SYDVKM, per germline. CDR3 sequence (DNA): TGTGCCAGCAGTGACAGGGCCAATCAGCCCCAGCATTTT. This encodes CASSDRANQPQHF.

The CDR3 sequence: CASSVGQIYGRYEQYF. The CDR3 DNA reads TGTGCCAGCAGCGTAGGACAGATATATGGCCGCTACGAGCAGTACTTC. The chain has TRBV9 and TRBJ2-7; possible D gene TRBD1, 5 bases. V lost 0 bases and J lost 3, with 16 bases in between. Germline V CDR1 and CDR2: SGDLS, YYNGEE. The length of the CDR3 is 16 residues.

The rearrangement links TRBV6-2 or TRBV6-3 to TRBJ1-1; D is undetermined. The CDR3 loop spans 12 amino acids. The V gene's germline CDR1 is MNHEY and CDR2 SVGEGT. Deletions cut 3 bases from V and 4 bases from J, with 6 bases between. CDR3 DNA: TGTGCCAGCAGTTATCGGATCACTGAAGCTTTCTTT. This sequence encodes CASSYRITEAFF.

The rearrangement joins TRBV9 to TRBJ2-5; D is possibly TRBD1 or TRBD2 (6 bases each). V was trimmed by 0 bases and J by 1 base, leaving 13 bases between them. The CDR3 loop spans 16 amino acids. The germline V gene has CDR1 SGDLS and CDR2 YYNGEE. CDR3 protein: CASSVEGGIFQETQYF. CDR3 DNA: TGTGCCAGCAGCGTAGAGGGGGGAATATTCCAAGAGACCCAGTACTTC.

This clone appeared once. The chain is built from TRBV6-2 or TRBV6-3 and TRBJ2-2; D might be TRBD1 (6 bases). The CDR3 is made up of 15 amino acids. Germline CDR1 MNHEY, CDR2 SVGEGT. The V end was cut by 5 bases, the J end by 3 bases, with 13 bases between. CDR3 in DNA: TGTGCCAGCAGTACCCCGGGACACTACACCGGGGAGCTGTTTTTT. It specifies CASSTPGHYTGELFF.

The chain has TRBV7-2 and TRBJ1-2; 8 nucleotides line up with TRBD1. Trimming cost V 3 bases and J 1 base; bases outside gene matches: 16. CDR1 is SGHTA, CDR2 FQGNSA, per germline. The CDR3 sequence is 19 residues long. CDR3 coding DNA: TGTGCCAGCAGCTTCCAAAGTGGGACAGGCGCTTCCCATAACTATGGCTACACCTTC. Amino acid sequence: CASSFQSGTGASHNYGYTF.

V and J are TRBV5-1 and TRBJ2-1, with 10 bases aligning to TRBD1. CDR1 is SGHRS and CDR2 is YFSETQ in the germline V gene. V shed 0 bases and J 1 base; nucleotides not matched to a gene: 13. The CDR3 contains 20 residues. Here the CDR3 reads CASSLEDRGPSSRSYNEQFF. CDR3 in DNA: TGCGCCAGCAGCTTGGAAGACAGGGGGCCATCCTCCCGATCCTACAATGAGCAGTTCTTC.

The rearrangement uses TRBV5-4 and TRBJ2-7, with TRBD2 as a possible D gene (6 bases). The CDR3 totals 15 residues. V lost 4 bases and J lost 3, with 17 bases in between. The germline V gene encodes CDR1 SGHNT and CDR2 YYREEE (reference sequence). The CDR3 protein is CASSLGVGGNYEQYF. The CDR3 nucleotides read TGTGCCAGCAGCCTGGGGGTAGGAGGGAACTACGAGCAGTACTTC.

The V gene is TRBV13, the J gene TRBJ1-6; D might be TRBD1 (5 bases). V gave up 0 bases and J gave up 5 bases, with 8 bases separating them. The germline gives CDR1 PRHDT, CDR2 FYEKMQ (reference sequence). This CDR3 is built from 15 residues. The CDR3 DNA reads TGTGCCAGCAGCTTAGGGGGGACTGATAATTCACCCCTCCACTTT. Its translation: CASSLGGTDNSPLHF.

V usage is TRBV20-1 and J usage is TRBJ1-3; TRBD1 aligns across 8 bases. Losses at the gene ends were 3 bases for V and 4 bases for J; bases not matched to a gene: 5. The CDR3 has 14 amino acids. The germline V gene has CDR1 DFQATT and CDR2 SNEGSKA (reference sequence). CDR3 sequence: CSASLTGVGNTIYF. The CDR3 DNA reads as TGCAGTGCTAGTTTGACAGGGGTAGGAAACACCATATATTTT.

The chain is built from TRBV4-2 and TRBJ2-4, with D possibly being TRBD1 (7 bases). CDR3 size: 19 residues. V lost 0 bases and J lost 1, with 19 bases in between. Per the germline V gene, CDR1 is LGHNA and CDR2 is YNFKEQ. In DNA form, the CDR3 reads TGTGCCAGCAGCCAAGATCGGGGCAGGGGGGCACTGGCCAAAAACATTCAGTACTTC. Amino acid sequence: CASSQDRGRGALAKNIQYF.

Details on this clone: One end of the junction fails to match germline, which may point to a read error. The chain has TRBV28 and TRBJ1-2; D remains unclear. Germline CDR1 is MDHEN and CDR2 is SYDVKM. The CDR3 has 15 amino acids. As DNA, the CDR3 is TGTGCCACCAGTGCAACAGCCACGAGTTACTATGGCTACACCTTC. Encoded protein: CATSATATSYYGYTF.

This rearrangement joins TRBV27 to TRBJ1-4; D remains unclear. Germline assignment: CDR1 MNHEY and CDR2 SMNVEV (reference sequence). This CDR3 region has 13 residues. V was trimmed by 9 bases and J by 0 bases, leaving 8 bases between them. For the CDR3, the DNA is TGTGCCAGTGGGAGAGCAACTAATGAAAAACTGTTTTTT. It codes for CASGRATNEKLFF. Complete variable domain (other parts from reference TRBV27 and TRBJ1-4): EAQVTQNPRYLITVTGKKLTVTCSQNMNHEYMSWYRQDPGLGLRQIYYSMNVEVTDKGDVPEGYKVSRKEKRNFPLILESPSPNQTSLYFCASGRATNEKLFFGSGTQLSVL.

This clone showed up just once. This chain connects TRBV6-4 to TRBJ1-6, with 9 bases identical to TRBD1. Germline loops: CDR1 MRHNA, CDR2 SNTAGT. J gave up 10 bases and V 6 bases, and 7 bases lay outside the gene matches. This CDR3 is 14 amino acids long. CDR3 coding DNA: TGTGCCAGCAGGTTGGGACAGGGAGACTCACCCCTCCACTTT. As protein: CASRLGQGDSPLHF.

This sequence joins TRBV3-1 (or the pseudogene TRBV3-2) and TRBJ2-7; TRBD2 matches at 9 bases. Trimming removed 0 bases from V and 3 bases from J; junction bases left unmatched: 12. Looked up from germline, CDR1 is LGHDT and CDR2 is YNNKEL (reference sequence). This CDR3 spans 18 amino acids. The CDR3 region is CASSQDSPWREGLYEQYF. The CDR3 DNA reads TGTGCCAGCAGCCAAGATAGTCCCTGGCGGGAGGGCCTCTACGAGCAGTACTTC.

The V call is TRBV4-2, the J call TRBJ2-7; D remains ambiguous. There are 14 residues in the CDR3. Deletions cut 0 bases from V and 6 bases from J, with 12 bases between. Germline CDR1 LGHNA, CDR2 YNFKEQ. Written as DNA, the CDR3 is TGTGCCAGCAGCCAAGAAAAGTGGGCTTCCGAGCAGTACTTC. This encodes CASSQEKWASEQYF.

The chain joins TRBV20-1 to TRBJ2-1, with D tentatively TRBD1 (6 bases). The CDR3 has 11 amino acids. Germline V gene data show CDR1 as DFQATT and CDR2 as SNEGSKA (reference sequence). The V gene lost 8 bases and the J gene lost 5 bases, with 10 bases spanning the gap. CDR3 sequence (DNA): TGCAGTTCTGGGGGCCACAATGAGCAGTTCTTC. Residues: CSSGGHNEQFF.

V gene TRBV14 combines with J gene TRBJ2-1, with 8 bases identical to TRBD2. The CDR3 is 16 residues long. V lost 1 base, J lost 3 bases, and 5 bases stayed unmatched. Germline V gives CDR1 SGHDN, CDR2 FVKESK. The CDR3 bases are TGTGCCAGCAGCCAAGGGGCTAGCGGGTTCTACAATGAGCAGTTCTTC. Translated: CASSQGASGFYNEQFF.

The V gene is TRBV18, the J gene TRBJ1-1, with 7 bases identical to TRBD1. With 4 bases clipped from V and 2 bases from J, the junction kept 13 bases outside the gene matches. The CDR3 totals 17 residues. Germline V CDR1 and CDR2: KGHSH, LQKENI. The CDR3 DNA reads TGTGCCAGCTCACAGGGGACAGCCGCCGCACTAAACACTGAAGCTTTCTTT. It is translated as CASSQGTAAALNTEAFF.

V is TRBV6-5 and J is TRBJ2-1, with D possibly matching TRBD2 (6 bases). Looked up from germline, CDR1 is MNHEY and CDR2 is SVGAGI. The CDR3 sequence is 15 residues long. V dropped 1 base and J dropped 3 bases, with 10 bases sitting between them. Here the CDR3 reads CASSYLEGGYNEQFF. CDR3 bases: TGTGCCAGCAGTTACTTGGAGGGCGGCTACAATGAGCAGTTCTTC.

The chain joins TRBV19 to TRBJ1-2; tentative D call: TRBD1 (5 bases). Germline V lookup: CDR1 LNHDA, CDR2 SQIVND (reference sequence). Deletions cut 2 bases from V and 4 bases from J, with 14 bases between. There are 15 residues in the CDR3. CDR3 DNA: TGTGCCAGTAGTATATGGGGGACGTCGGGCTATGGCTACACCTTC. Protein product: CASSIWGTSGYGYTF.

The chain is built from TRBV29-1 and TRBJ1-2; 9 nucleotides line up with TRBD1. This CDR3 comprises 18 residues. CDR1 is SQVTM and CDR2 is ANQGSEA in the germline V gene. Trimming cost V 3 bases and J 4 bases; bases outside gene matches: 18. CDR3 amino acids: CSVDGGWGQGQRSYGYTF. DNA for the CDR3: TGCAGCGTTGATGGCGGCTGGGGACAGGGCCAGCGGAGCTATGGCTACACCTTC.

The rearrangement links TRBV9 to TRBJ2-3; no definite D call. Germline values: CDR1 SGDLS, CDR2 YYNGEE. V was pared by 2 bases and J by 2 bases, with 12 bases between. The CDR3 loop spans 15 amino acids. CDR3 nucleotide sequence: TGTGCCAGCAGCGTTGGTGTAAGGGCCACAGATACGCAGTATTTT. Its translation: CASSVGVRATDTQYF.